The clone carrying this T cell receptor beta chain appeared a few times. TCRdb passed the 5' RACE reads through MiXCR, listing each CDR3 protein once. Of about 1.7 million distinct CDR3 sequences listed, about 32% were seen once; the top ten hold approximately 0.25%. The sample originates from a study of identical twins. This CDR3 has 19 residues. J lost 0 bases, V lost 3 bases, and 7 bases had no gene match. In germline, CDR1 is SGHRS, CDR2 YFSETQ. The material sequenced was cord blood. The TCR was taken from a newborn girl in good health. V is TRBV5-1 and J is TRBJ2-1; 15 bases are a match to TRBD2. The CDR3 loop reads CASSSGTSGGRSSYNEQFF. The DNA of the CDR3 is TGCGCCAGCAGCTCCGGGACTAGCGGGGGGAGGAGCTCCTACAATGAGCAGTTCTTC.